This TCR beta chain emerged from a study of cytomegalovirus exposure and HLA in healthy donors. 60 Vbeta and 13 Jbeta primers were used in PCR. Profiled with immunoSEQ multiplex PCR; TCRdb holds only in-frame clones, not every one. Found here are approximately 61,000 clones; the top ten clones hold approximately 2%. J was trimmed by 2 bases and V by 4 bases; bases with no gene match: 7. Germline V lookup: CDR1 MGHRA, CDR2 YSYEKL. CDR3 length: 15 amino acids. This rearrangement joins TRBV4-1 to TRBJ1-2; TRBD1 matches at 7 bases. Sequences were obtained from PBMCs. The origin of this receptor is a woman under 30 in good health and CMV-seronegative. The CDR3 coding sequence is TGCGCCAGCAGCCCTATGGGACAGCGAAACTATGGCTACACCTTC. It encodes CASSPMGQRNYGYTF.